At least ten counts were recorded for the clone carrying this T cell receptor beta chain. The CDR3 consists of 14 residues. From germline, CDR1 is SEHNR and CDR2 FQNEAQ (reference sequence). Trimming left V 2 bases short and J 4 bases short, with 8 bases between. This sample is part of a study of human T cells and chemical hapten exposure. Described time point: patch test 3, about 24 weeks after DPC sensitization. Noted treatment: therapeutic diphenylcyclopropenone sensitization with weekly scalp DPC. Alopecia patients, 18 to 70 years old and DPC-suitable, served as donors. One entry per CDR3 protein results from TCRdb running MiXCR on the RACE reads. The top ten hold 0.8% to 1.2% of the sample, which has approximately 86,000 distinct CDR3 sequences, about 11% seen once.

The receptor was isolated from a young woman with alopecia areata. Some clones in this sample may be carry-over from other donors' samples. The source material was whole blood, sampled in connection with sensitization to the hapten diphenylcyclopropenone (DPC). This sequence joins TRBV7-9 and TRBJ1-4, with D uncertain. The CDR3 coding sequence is TGTGCCAGCAGCTTACTGGGTATTAATGAAAAACTGTTTTTT. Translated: CASSLLGINEKLFF.